This TCR beta chain was documented in a study of response to subunit inactivated influenza vaccine. V shed 4 bases and J shed 3 bases, with 16 bases lying between them. CDR1 and CDR2 (germline): MNHEY, SVGAGI. This CDR3 spans 15 amino acids. Each CDR3 protein gets one entry after TCRdb re-called the RT-PCR reads with MiXCR. The table has about 190,000 distinct CDR3 sequences, 13% to 15% seen once. Findings of the study overall: Authors proposed each seasonal influenza vaccination draws in few new T cells.

A note on this clonotype: The antigen is undetermined.

The sequencing used CD8+ T cells sorted from PBMCs, collected 4 to 6 days after vaccination. The TCR comes from a man aged 45-60 years who received an inactivated influenza vaccine. The chain links TRBV6-5 to TRBJ2-7, with no clear D. CDR3 loop: CASSSGVGHLYEQYF. As DNA, the CDR3 is TGTGCCAGCAGTTCCGGAGTAGGGCACCTCTACGAGCAGTACTTC.